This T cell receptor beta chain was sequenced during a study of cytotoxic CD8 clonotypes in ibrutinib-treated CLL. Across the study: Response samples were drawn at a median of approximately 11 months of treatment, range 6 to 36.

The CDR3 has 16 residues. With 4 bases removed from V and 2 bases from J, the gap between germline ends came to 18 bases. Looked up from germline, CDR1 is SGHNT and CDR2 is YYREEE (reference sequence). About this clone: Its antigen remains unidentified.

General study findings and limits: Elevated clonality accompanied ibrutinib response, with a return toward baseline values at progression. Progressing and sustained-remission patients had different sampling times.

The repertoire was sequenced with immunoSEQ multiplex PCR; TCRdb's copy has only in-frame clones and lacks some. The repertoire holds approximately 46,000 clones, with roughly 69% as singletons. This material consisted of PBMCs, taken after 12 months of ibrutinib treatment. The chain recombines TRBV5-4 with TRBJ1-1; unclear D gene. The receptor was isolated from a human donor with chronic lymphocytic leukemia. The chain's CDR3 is CASSPPGPVKNTEAFF. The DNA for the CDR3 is TGTGCCAGCAGCCCCCCGGGCCCAGTAAAAAACACTGAAGCTTTCTTT.